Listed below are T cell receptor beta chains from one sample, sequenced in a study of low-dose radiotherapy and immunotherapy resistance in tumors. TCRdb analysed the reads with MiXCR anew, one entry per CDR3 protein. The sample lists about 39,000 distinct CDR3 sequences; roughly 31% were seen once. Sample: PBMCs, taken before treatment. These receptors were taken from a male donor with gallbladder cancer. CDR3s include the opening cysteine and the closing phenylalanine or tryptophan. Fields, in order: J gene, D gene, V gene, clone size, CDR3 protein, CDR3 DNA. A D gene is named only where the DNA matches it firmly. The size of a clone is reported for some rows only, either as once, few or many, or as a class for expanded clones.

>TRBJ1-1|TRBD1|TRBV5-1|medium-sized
CASSTHRGPVTEAFF
TGCGCCAGCAGCACCCACAGGGGCCCAGTCACTGAAGCTTTCTTT
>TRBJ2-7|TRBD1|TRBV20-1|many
CSARGPGQGAYEQYF
TGCAGTGCTAGAGGGCCGGGACAGGGGGCTTACGAGCAGTACTTC
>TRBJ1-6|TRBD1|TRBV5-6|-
CASSPETGSSYNSPLHF
TGTGCCAGCAGCCCAGAGACAGGGAGCTCCTATAATTCACCCCTCCACTTT
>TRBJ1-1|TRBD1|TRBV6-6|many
CASRGPGQSEAFF
TGTGCCAGCAGGGGACCGGGACAGTCTGAAGCTTTCTTT
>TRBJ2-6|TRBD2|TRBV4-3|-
CASSLTSGSGANVLTF
TGCGCCAGCAGCCTGACTAGCGGCTCTGGGGCCAACGTCCTGACTTTC
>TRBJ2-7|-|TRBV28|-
CASSGRGAYEQYF
TGTGCCAGCTCGGGCAGGGGGGCCTACGAGCAGTACTTC
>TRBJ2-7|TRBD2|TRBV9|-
CASSVNGTSGGDPYEQYF
TGTGCCAGCAGCGTAAACGGGACTAGCGGGGGCGACCCTTACGAGCAGTACTTC
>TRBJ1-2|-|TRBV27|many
CASSQGYGYGYTF
TGTGCCAGCAGTCAGGGTTATGGGTATGGCTACACCTTC
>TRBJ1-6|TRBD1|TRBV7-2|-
CASSFGQGGSPLHF
TGTGCCAGCAGCTTTGGACAGGGCGGGTCACCCCTCCACTTT
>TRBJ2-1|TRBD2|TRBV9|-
CASSGLTSGVHEQFF
TGTGCCAGCAGCGGACTGACTAGCGGGGTCCATGAGCAGTTCTTC
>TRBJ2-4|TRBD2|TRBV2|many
CASRAGTSGRAKNIQYF
TGTGCCAGCAGAGCCGGGACTAGCGGGAGAGCCAAAAACATTCAGTACTTC